The 27 T cell receptor beta chains below were found in one sample sequenced in a study of regulatory T cells in long-lasting Graves disease. The time point is: persistent/refractory GD, antithyroid drugs over 5 years with positive TRAb. Scientists built the TCR library using RNA that was extracted from PBMCs. Building the TCR beta libraries relied on iRepertoire HTBI primers, and CDR3 regions underwent Arm-PCR. One entry per CDR3 protein results from TCRdb running MiXCR on the multiplex PCR reads. This sample has 700,000 or so distinct CDR3 sequences, with around 32% found just once. The source was peripheral blood mononuclear cells (PBMCs), collected when the disease was refractory, from a patient treated with antithyroid drugs. The receptor set was obtained from a female donor with Graves disease.

Points on this clonotype: This likely comes from a read error, as the CDR3 has no conserved phenylalanine or tryptophan at its end. The chain carries TRBV29-1 and TRBJ2-5, with a tentative D call TRBD2 (5 bases). Trimming left V 4 bases short and J 3 bases short, with 9 bases between. This CDR3 has 12 amino acids. Germline V gives CDR1 SQVTM, CDR2 ANQGSEA. CDR3 protein: CSVVGVEETQYS. CDR3 nucleotide sequence: TGCAGCGTTGTGGGAGTGGAAGAGACCCAGTACTCC.

There are a few counts of this clonotype. The V and J genes are TRBV20-1 and TRBJ2-5; no reliable D call. The CDR3 contains 11 residues. CDR1 is DFQATT and CDR2 is SNEGSKA in the germline V gene (reference sequence). V was cut by 2 bases and J by 8 bases, with 9 bases left in between. Written as DNA, the CDR3 is TGCAGTGCTAGACAGGATCGAACCCAGTACTTC. Its protein is CSARQDRTQYF.

This clonotype came up a few times. J is TRBJ2-5 and V is TRBV5-1, with D possibly TRBD2 on 6 matching bases. V was clipped by 3 bases and J by 5 bases, with 14 bases between them. Germline assignment: CDR1 SGHRS and CDR2 YFSETQ. The CDR3 is 14 residues long. The DNA of the CDR3 is TGCGCCAGCAGCTGGACTGGTGGAGGGGAGACCCAGTACTTC. Translated: CASSWTGGGETQYF.

The V call is TRBV9, the J call TRBJ2-7; D call uncertain. The CDR3 extends over 13 amino acids. Germline values: CDR1 SGDLS, CDR2 YYNGEE. The V end lost 0 bases, the J end lost 7 bases, and 11 bases lay between the germline ends. The CDR3 region is CASSVDVVTEQYF. The CDR3 region has the DNA TGTGCCAGCAGCGTAGACGTGGTTACAGAGCAGTACTTC.

In regard to this clonotype: A much bigger clone sits one base away, suggesting this may be a read error. The chain is built from TRBV6-2 or TRBV6-3 and TRBJ2-7; TRBD2 matches at 9 bases. The V and J ends lost 5 bases and 3 bases, in that order; junction bases with no gene match: 11. The CDR3 is 16 amino acids. Germline CDR1 is MNHEY and CDR2 is SVGEGT. CDR3 loop: CASSVYGTSSFYEQYF. The DNA of the CDR3 is TGTGCCAGCAGTGTTTACGGGACTAGCAGCTTCTACGAGCAGTACTTC.

V gene TRBV10-3 combines with J gene TRBJ2-5; 15 bases map to TRBD2. V trimming: 3 bases; J trimming: 5 bases; junction bases outside the gene matches: 1. The CDR3 is 15 residues long. Germline CDR1 is ENHRY and CDR2 is SYGVKD. The CDR3 DNA reads TGTGCCATCAGTGACGGGACTAGCGGGAGGGAGACCCAGTACTTC. Amino acids: CAISDGTSGRETQYF.

This chain connects TRBV9 to TRBJ2-5; 7 nucleotides match TRBD2. J was trimmed by 2 bases and V by 4 bases; bases with no gene match: 8. Germline lookup yields CDR1 SGDLS and CDR2 YYNGEE. This CDR3 spans 15 amino acids. In DNA, the CDR3 is TGTGCCAGCAGCCCCGGGACCGGGGGGCAAGAGACCCAGTACTTC. Protein: CASSPGTGGQETQYF.

The chain carries TRBV6-1 and TRBJ2-5; D uncertain. This CDR3 contains 13 residues. Trimming pared 7 bases from V and 2 bases from J, leaving 11 bases between. From germline, CDR1 is MNHNS and CDR2 SASEGT. This CDR3 reads CASTIAPQETQYF. CDR3 nucleotide sequence: TGTGCCAGCACCATAGCCCCACAAGAGACCCAGTACTTC.

This clonotype was detected a few times. J is TRBJ1-5 and V is TRBV12-3 or TRBV12-4, with a tentative D call TRBD1 (5 bases). There are 16 residues in the CDR3. Trimming removed 2 bases at V and 4 bases at J, with 15 bases between. The CDR3 is CASSLTMGQGNQPQHF. In DNA, the CDR3 is TGTGCCAGCAGTTTAACGATGGGGCAGGGAAATCAGCCCCAGCATTTT.

This clonotype turned up a few times. CDR3 coding DNA: TGCGCCAGCAGCCACAATACTGGACAGCCAAACACTGAAGCTTTCTTT. Translating gives CASSHNTGQPNTEAFF. The rearrangement links TRBV5-1 to TRBJ1-1, with a possible D match to TRBD1 (6 bases). The CDR3 is 16 residues long. Trimming removed 4 bases from V and 2 bases from J, with 18 bases in between. CDR1 is SGHRS and CDR2 is YFSETQ in the germline V gene.

The genes are TRBV29-1 and TRBJ1-2; D uncertain. The V end was cut by 6 bases, the J end by 0 bases, with 14 bases between. The CDR3 runs 14 residues. Germline V gene data show CDR1 as SQVTM and CDR2 as ANQGSEA. The CDR3, as DNA: TGCAGCGTGGTCCCCCTGACAACTAACTATGGCTACACCTTC. Translating it yields CSVVPLTTNYGYTF.

This chain links TRBV18 with TRBJ2-7; D call uncertain. V dropped 3 bases and J dropped 5 bases, with 17 bases sitting between them. Germline-derived CDR1 and CDR2 are KGHSH and LQKENI. This CDR3 is 15 amino acids long. DNA for the CDR3: TGTGCCAGCTCACCCCCGGCTTTAGGGTTAAACGAGCAGTACTTC. Translation gives CASSPPALGLNEQYF.

This clonotype came up many times. This chain links TRBV11-2 with TRBJ2-7; D remains ambiguous. Germline-derived CDR1 and CDR2 are SGHAT and FQNNGV. This CDR3 has 14 residues. The V gene lost 3 bases and the J gene lost 2 bases, with 11 bases spanning the gap. CDR3: CASSLSDTTYEQYF. CDR3 bases: TGTGCCAGCAGCTTGTCAGACACTACCTACGAGCAGTACTTC.

This clonotype appeared a few times. The rearrangement uses TRBV10-3 and TRBJ2-4; D is perhaps TRBD2 (7 bases). CDR3 length equals 15 residues. V lost 7 bases, J lost 1 base, and 14 bases lay in between. Germline assignment: CDR1 ENHRY and CDR2 SYGVKD. The CDR3 here is CAIKGGAGAKNIQYF. Written as DNA, the CDR3 is TGTGCCATCAAGGGGGGGGCGGGCGCCAAAAACATTCAGTACTTC.

This clonotype was counted a few times. The chain carries TRBV4-1 and TRBJ1-5, with D perhaps matching TRBD1 (5 bases). The CDR3 has 15 amino acids. Germline CDR1 and CDR2: MGHRA and YSYEKL. V shed 5 bases and J shed 2 bases, with 13 bases lying between them. The CDR3: CASSYWGEGNQPQHF. CDR3 bases: TGCGCCAGCAGCTACTGGGGGGAGGGCAATCAGCCCCAGCATTTT.

This clonotype was seen only a few times. The chain carries TRBV12-3 or TRBV12-4 and TRBJ2-2; tentative D call: TRBD2 (5 bases). CDR3 length equals 14 residues. Trimming stripped 5 bases from V and 4 bases from J, with 11 bases between. DNA for the CDR3: TGTGCCAGCAGTCGAAGCGGAGGCACCGGGGAGCTGTTTTTT. Residues: CASSRSGGTGELFF.

As regards this clonotype: This clone may be a read error of a much larger clone one base away. The chain has TRBV6-1 and TRBJ1-2, with 7 bases matching TRBD1. This CDR3 comprises 14 residues. The V gene's germline CDR1 is MNHNS and CDR2 SASEGT. CDR3 DNA sequence: TGTGTCAGCAGACAGGACAGGACCCTCTATGGCTACACCTTC. Translation: CVSRQDRTLYGYTF.

The J gene is TRBJ2-2, the V gene TRBV27; 11 bases align to TRBD1. Per the germline V gene, CDR1 is MNHEY and CDR2 is SMNVEV (reference sequence). CDR3 size: 19 residues. V dropped 2 bases and J dropped 4; count of bases not matched to a gene: 12. The CDR3 region is CASSLMYVDRGRSTGELFF. The CDR3 DNA reads as TGTGCCAGCAGTTTAATGTACGTGGACAGGGGGCGGAGCACCGGGGAGCTGTTTTTT.

The chain recombines TRBV20-1 with TRBJ2-7; the D is unclear. The V gene's germline CDR1 is DFQATT and CDR2 SNEGSKA (reference sequence). V was trimmed by 0 bases and J by 0 bases, leaving 9 bases between them. The CDR3 has 14 residues. The CDR3 DNA reads as TGCAGTGCTAGAGATCTGGGCAGCTCCTACGAGCAGTACTTC. It translates to CSARDLGSSYEQYF.

The CDR3 region is CASSRQGTLNQPQHF. The CDR3 DNA reads TGTGCCAGCAGCCGGCAGGGGACTCTAAATCAGCCCCAGCATTTT. The V gene is TRBV7-3, the J gene TRBJ1-5, with D tentatively TRBD1 (6 bases). This CDR3 region has 15 residues. The germline V gene encodes CDR1 SGHTA and CDR2 FQGTGA. V lost 5 bases and J 4 bases, leaving 15 bases between the germline ends.

This clonotype has ten or more counts. The chain is built from TRBV3-1 and TRBJ1-2, with D tentatively TRBD1 (5 bases). Germline V gene data show CDR1 as LGHDT and CDR2 as YNNKEL (reference sequence). V was cut by 1 base and J by 5 bases, with 8 bases left in between. This CDR3 has 13 residues. The CDR3 DNA reads TGTGCCAGCAGCCAAGGGACAATTTATGGCTACACCTTC. The encoded protein is CASSQGTIYGYTF.

The chain joins TRBV20-1 to TRBJ1-5; tentative D call: TRBD1 (5 bases). Trimming pared 3 bases from V and 12 bases from J, leaving 18 bases between. The CDR3 extends over 13 amino acids. Germline V gene sequence: CDR1 DFQATT, CDR2 SNEGSKA (reference sequence). The CDR3 DNA reads as TGCAGTGCTAGCGGATTGGGTTGGGACTACCAGCATTTT. Protein sequence: CSASGLGWDYQHF.

This clonotype was found a few times. This chain connects TRBV20-1 to TRBJ2-5; D unresolved. Germline values: CDR1 DFQATT, CDR2 SNEGSKA (reference sequence). V lost 0 bases and J 5 bases, leaving 16 bases between the germline ends. The CDR3 loop spans 15 amino acids. The CDR3 sequence: CSARDARSHGETQYF. CDR3 nucleotides: TGCAGTGCTAGAGATGCGCGGTCCCACGGGGAGACCCAGTACTTC.

Here the CDR3 reads CASSLNRAMNTEAFF. The CDR3 DNA is TGTGCCAGCAGTTTGAACAGGGCCATGAACACTGAAGCTTTCTTT. The chain joins TRBV27 to TRBJ1-1, with a tentative D call TRBD1 (6 bases). The CDR3 covers 15 residues. Per germline, CDR1 MNHEY and CDR2 SMNVEV (reference sequence). V was clipped by 3 bases and J by 0 bases, with 11 bases between them.

The sample holds many counts of this clonotype. This sequence joins TRBV28 and TRBJ1-1; unclear D gene. CDR1 is MDHEN, CDR2 SYDVKM, per germline. This CDR3 comprises 13 residues. Trimming pared 1 base from V and 7 bases from J, leaving 10 bases between. Here the CDR3 DNA reads TGTGCCAGCAGTTTATCCCGACGGATTGAAGCTTTCTTT. Residues: CASSLSRRIEAFF.

The chain joins TRBV14 to TRBJ1-2; 9 bases map to TRBD1. Germline values: CDR1 SGHDN, CDR2 FVKESK. Germline trimming cut 1 base from V and 10 bases from J; bases unmatched to any gene: 16. This CDR3 is built from 17 residues. The CDR3 here is CASSQARNFDRGWTYTF. The CDR3 coding sequence is TGTGCCAGCAGCCAAGCTCGAAACTTCGACAGGGGGTGGACCTACACCTTC. The entire variable domain, with the rest obtained from reference TRBV14 and TRBJ1-2, is as follows: EAGVTQFPSHSVIEKGQTVTLRCDPISGHDNLYWYRRVMGKEIKFLLHFVKESKQDESGMPNNRFLAERTGGTYSTLKVQPAELEDSGVYFCASSQARNFDRGWTYTFGSGTRLTVV.

This chain connects TRBV19 to TRBJ2-7, with 10 positions matching TRBD1. V trimming: 7 bases; J trimming: 4 bases; junction bases outside the gene matches: 7. The CDR3 is 14 amino acids. Germline CDR1 and CDR2: LNHDA and SQIVND (reference sequence). The CDR3 DNA reads TGTGCCAGTACCTCCGGGACAGGGGCTTACGAGCAGTACTTC. Its protein is CASTSGTGAYEQYF. Using reference TRBV19 and TRBJ2-7 for the parts outside the CDR3, the full variable domain is DGGITQSPKYLFRKEGQNVTLSCEQNLNHDAMYWYRQDPGQGLRLIYYSQIVNDFQKGDIAEGYSVSREKKESFPLTVTSAQKNPTAFYLCASTSGTGAYEQYFGPGTRLTVT.